The next 18 T cell receptor beta chains were all read from a single sample in a study of shared T cell receptors in the human thymus. Sequenced by immunoSEQ multiplex PCR; TCRdb stores in-frame clones only, minus some. The sample holds 630,000 or so clones, approximately 87% seen once. These sequences were also reported in another study, on human thymus T cells.

The sequencing sample was made of thymocytes. Receptors originate from a boy under two years old with a congenital heart defect.

The chain is built from TRBV14 and TRBJ2-7, with a possible D match to TRBD2 (5 bases). The germline V gene has CDR1 SGHDN and CDR2 FVKESK. V was cut by 0 bases and J by 7 bases, with 10 bases left in between. The CDR3 spans 13 residues. CDR3 in amino acids: CASSQDKSGEQYF. In DNA, the CDR3 is TGTGCCAGCAGCCAAGATAAGAGCGGAGAGCAGTACTTC.

The CDR3 here is CASSMGTLTYASYNEQFF. DNA of the CDR3: TGTGCCAGTAGTATGGGGACTCTGACGTATGCGTCCTACAATGAGCAGTTCTTC. The V call is TRBV19, the J call TRBJ2-1; D might be TRBD2 (6 bases). Trimming shortened V by 3 bases and J by 1 base, and 19 bases separated the two germline ends. The CDR3 covers 18 residues. CDR1 and CDR2 from the germline V gene are LNHDA and SQIVND (reference sequence). Full variable domain (rest looked up from reference TRBV19 and TRBJ2-1): DGGITQSPKYLFRKEGQNVTLSCEQNLNHDAMYWYRQDPGQGLRLIYYSQIVNDFQKGDIAEGYSVSREKKESFPLTVTSAQKNPTAFYLCASSMGTLTYASYNEQFFGPGTRLTVL.

Comments on this clone: The junction and the germline gene differ at one end; a read error may be behind it. The gene calls are TRBV6-1 and TRBJ2-7; 15 bases fit TRBD2. The CDR3 is made up of 13 amino acids. Looked up from germline, CDR1 is MNHNS and CDR2 is SASEGT. The CDR3 here is CASSEEGLAGGLF. The DNA for the CDR3 is TGTGCCAGCAGTGAAGAGGGACTAGCGGGAGGCCTCTTC.

The chain recombines TRBV15 with TRBJ2-1; TRBD2 agrees at 8 bases. CDR3 length: 18 residues. Looked up from germline, CDR1 is LNHNV and CDR2 is YYDKDF (reference sequence). Trimming cost V 0 bases and J 0 bases; bases outside gene matches: 7. CDR3 residues: CATSRDHLLAVSYNEQFF. For the CDR3, the DNA is TGTGCCACCAGCAGAGACCACCTACTAGCGGTCTCCTACAATGAGCAGTTCTTC.

The V and J genes are TRBV28 and TRBJ2-7; 7 bases line up with TRBD1. The CDR3 totals 15 residues. Looked up from germline, CDR1 is MDHEN and CDR2 is SYDVKM. The junction had 6 bases not matched to a gene; V was cut back by 4 bases and J by 0 bases. DNA of the CDR3: TGTGCCAGCAGTTGGACAGGCGATCACTCCTACGAGCAGTACTTC. Its translation: CASSWTGDHSYEQYF.

This chain uses TRBV6-5 with TRBJ1-1, with 8 bases identical to TRBD1. V gave up 0 bases and J gave up 7 bases; unmatched junction bases: 10. CDR3 length: 16 residues. CDR1 is MNHEY, CDR2 SVGAGI, per germline. The CDR3 loop reads CASSYSTGRGLVEAFF. The CDR3 nucleotides are TGTGCCAGCAGTTACTCCACGGGCAGGGGGCTTGTTGAAGCTTTCTTT.

This clone has a single count. The chain recombines TRBV5-1 with TRBJ2-7; 9 positions match TRBD1. The germline CDR1 and CDR2 sequences are SGHRS and YFSETQ. The V and J ends lost 0 bases and 12 bases, in that order; junction bases with no gene match: 7. CDR3 size: 13 residues. DNA of the CDR3: TGCGCCAGCAGCTTGGCGGGGACAGGGTGTCGGTACTTC. Its translation: CASSLAGTGCRYF.

The chain recombines TRBV6-4 with TRBJ2-1; TRBD2 matches at 10 bases. Looked up from germline, CDR1 is MRHNA and CDR2 is SNTAGT. There are 15 residues in the CDR3. The J segment lost 6 bases and the V segment lost 2 bases, leaving 4 bases of the junction unmatched. DNA of the CDR3: TGTGCCAGCAGTGACGGACTAGCGGACATCAATGAGCAGTTCTTC. Its protein is CASSDGLADINEQFF.

The CDR3 coding sequence is TGTGCCAGCAGTGGGGCCTGCAATCAGCCCCAGCATTTT. Translating it yields CASSGACNQPQHF. The J gene is TRBJ1-5, the V gene TRBV6-5; TRBD1 might be the D (5 bases). This CDR3 has 13 residues. CDR1 is MNHEY, CDR2 SVGAGI, per germline. V was pared by 5 bases and J by 2 bases, with 7 bases between.

The rearrangement joins TRBV10-3 to TRBJ2-6; 15 bases are a match to TRBD2. This CDR3 comprises 21 residues. The J segment lost 1 base and the V segment lost 3 bases, leaving 10 bases of the junction unmatched. Germline V gives CDR1 ENHRY, CDR2 SYGVKD. DNA of the CDR3: TGTGCCATCAGTGAATTTCTTGGACTAGCGGGGGGGCCGTCTGGGGCCAACGTCCTGACTTTC. Amino acids: CAISEFLGLAGGPSGANVLTF.

The DNA of the CDR3 is TGTGCCAGCATGCCCCCCAGCGGGGGTGAGCAGTTCTTC. Protein product: CASMPPSGGEQFF. The chain has TRBV2 and TRBJ2-1; TRBD2 matches at 8 bases. CDR1 and CDR2 from the germline V gene are SNHLY and FYNNEI. This CDR3 has 13 amino acids. After removal of 7 bases from V and 9 bases from J, the junction contained 8 bases not matched to a gene.

This sequence joins TRBV7-6 and TRBJ1-2, with a possible D match to TRBD1 (6 bases). Germline CDR1 is SGHVS and CDR2 is FNYEAQ. This CDR3 spans 15 amino acids. Trimming took 5 bases from V and 8 from J, leaving 21 bases between them. In nucleotides, the CDR3 is TGTGCCAGCAGCCCCCCCGGACAGCAGGAGAGCGGCTACACCTTC. Its translation: CASSPPGQQESGYTF.

This clone has a handful of counts. This chain connects TRBV19 to TRBJ2-7, with 7 bases lining up with TRBD1. This CDR3 is built from 15 residues. The V and J ends lost 4 bases and 7 bases, in that order; junction bases with no gene match: 13. Germline CDR1 and CDR2: LNHDA and SQIVND (reference sequence). The CDR3 sequence is CASSRPGQARGEQYF. The CDR3 bases are TGTGCCAGTAGTAGACCCGGACAGGCTCGGGGTGAGCAGTACTTC.

This clone was picked up a small number of times. The chain combines TRBV12-5 with TRBJ2-3; 13 positions match TRBD2. Looked up from germline, CDR1 is LGHNT and CDR2 is FRNRAP. This CDR3 spans 18 amino acids. Losses at the gene ends were 2 bases for V and 1 base for J; bases not matched to a gene: 6. The CDR3 region has the DNA TGTGCTAGTGGTTTGACTAGCGGGAGGGCCTCGGGCACAGATACGCAGTATTTT. Its protein is CASGLTSGRASGTDTQYF.

The chain uses TRBV7-2 and TRBJ2-3; 12 bases are shared with TRBD2. The V gene end was trimmed by 5 bases and the J gene end by 3 bases; junction bases not matched to a gene: 6. CDR1 is SGHTA and CDR2 is FQGNSA in the germline V gene. The CDR3 length is 16 residues. CDR3 sequence: CASSLKGLAGTDTQYF. As DNA, the CDR3 is TGTGCCAGCAGCCTAAAAGGACTAGCGGGGACAGATACGCAGTATTTT. The full variable domain, in which reference TRBV7-2 and TRBJ2-3 provide the parts outside the CDR3, is GAGVSQSPSNKVTEKGKDVELRCDPISGHTALYWYRQSLGQGLEFLIYFQGNSAPDKSGLPSDRFSAERTGGSVSTLTIQRTQQEDSAVYLCASSLKGLAGTDTQYFGPGTRLTVL.

A remark on this clone: Other DNA sequences in this specimen translate into the identical CDR3. The rearrangement links TRBV20-1 to TRBJ1-1; perhaps TRBD1 as D (5 bases). In germline, CDR1 is DFQATT, CDR2 SNEGSKA (reference sequence). V was shortened by 6 bases and J by 11 bases, with 16 bases between the two germline ends. The CDR3 covers 11 residues. The DNA for the CDR3 is TGCAGTGCGTATGGCAGGGCGCTGGCTTTCTTT. This encodes CSAYGRALAFF.

The V gene is TRBV21-1, the J gene TRBJ2-7; TRBD1, the table's D call, lacks a check against the DNA. TRBV21-1 is listed as a pseudogene. The CDR3 has 14 residues. The CDR3 sequence: CASTPKQGRDEQYF. For the CDR3, the DNA is TGTGCCAGCACCCCGAAACAGGGACGCGACGAGCAGTACTTC.

The chain uses TRBV7-2 and TRBJ2-7, with a tentative D call TRBD2 (5 bases). V was pared by 2 bases and J by 2 bases, with 7 bases between. CDR1 and CDR2 from the germline V gene are SGHTA and FQGNSA. The CDR3 runs to 13 residues. The CDR3 DNA sequence: TGTGCCAGCAGCTTACTAGCCGCCTACGAGCAGTACTTC. This sequence encodes CASSLLAAYEQYF.